Below, 7 T cell receptor beta chains from the same sample are listed, as sequenced in a study of T cells after yellow fever vaccination. TCRdb passed the 5' RACE reads through MiXCR, listing each CDR3 protein once. The top ten hold about 3.7% of the sample, which has a few hundred thousand distinct CDR3 sequences, around 9.3% seen once. Here the sequenced sample was CD4+ T cells sorted from PBMCs, taken 5 days after the yellow fever booster vaccination. The source of these receptors is a man between 18 and 29 years old who received the YFV17D yellow fever vaccine.

There are many counts of this clonotype. The chain combines TRBV21-1 with TRBJ2-2; the D call in the table, TRBD1, was not verified against the DNA. TRBV21-1 is a pseudogene locus. This CDR3 comprises 14 residues. CDR3 DNA sequence: TGTGCCAGCAGCAAAAGGGGTAGTCGGGTGGAGCTGTTTTTT. Translating it yields CASSKRGSRVELFF.

This chain connects TRBV6-6 to TRBJ1-6, with D tentatively TRBD1 (5 bases). V lost 5 bases, J lost 10 bases, and 18 bases lay in between. The CDR3 contains 15 residues. Looked up from germline, CDR1 is MNHNY and CDR2 is SVGAGI (reference sequence). The DNA for the CDR3 is TGTGCCAGCAGTCCCAGGACATTTCAGGGATCACCCCTCCACTTT. This gives the protein CASSPRTFQGSPLHF.

There are many counts of this clonotype. This chain connects TRBV7-2 to TRBJ1-2; 7 bases fit TRBD1. This CDR3 comprises 14 residues. The J segment lost 4 bases and the V segment lost 4 bases, leaving 6 bases of the junction unmatched. In germline, CDR1 is SGHTA, CDR2 FQGNSA. CDR3 DNA: TGTGCCAGCAGCTCACGACAGGGCTTCTATGGCTACACCTTC. It is translated as CASSSRQGFYGYTF.

This chain uses TRBV12-3 or TRBV12-4 with TRBJ1-1, with D hard to call. CDR3 length: 12 residues. Trimming pared 5 bases from V and 4 bases from J, leaving 8 bases between. Here the CDR3 reads CASSVPRTEAFF. CDR3 DNA: TGTGCCAGCAGTGTCCCGCGCACTGAAGCTTTCTTT.

About this clonotype: A much more abundant neighbour one base away suggests this may be a read error. The V and J genes are TRBV5-1 and TRBJ2-3, with D unclear. Looked up from germline, CDR1 is SGHRS and CDR2 is YFSETQ. This CDR3 region has 13 residues. CDR3 bases: TGCGCCAGCAGGGAGCAGAACGCCGATACGCTGTATTTT. Its protein product is CASREQNADTLYF.

This clonotype has a count of ten or more. The chain recombines TRBV12-3 or TRBV12-4 with TRBJ2-3, with 9 bases lining up with TRBD1. This CDR3 comprises 14 residues. Trimming removed 3 bases from V and 6 bases from J; junction bases left unmatched: 4. CDR3 in amino acids: CASSFGTGRDTQYF. The CDR3 nucleotides read TGTGCCAGCAGTTTTGGGACAGGGAGGGATACGCAGTATTTT.

The chain links TRBV18 to TRBJ1-1, with D perhaps TRBD1 (5 bases). The CDR3 consists of 14 residues. Trimming took off 5 bases at V and 1 base at J, with 11 bases between the two ends. Germline V CDR1 and CDR2: KGHSH, LQKENI. The CDR3, as DNA: TGTGCCAGCTCAGCCCAGGGAGAGAACACTGAAGCTTTCTTT. Its translation: CASSAQGENTEAFF.